Sequencing of this T cell receptor (beta chain) was carried out in a study of cytomegalovirus exposure and HLA in healthy donors. This clone was observed a handful of times. The antigen is unknown. The validation cohort, a group of 100 to 150 subjects, included the donors and was separate from the roughly 700-subject first cohort. CDR3 length equals 16 residues. Between the trimmed V and J ends, which lost 1 base and 2 bases, there was a span of 12 bases. Germline CDR1 SGHVS, CDR2 FQNEAQ. Profiling relied on immunoSEQ multiplex PCR, and the TCRdb table lists in-frame clones only, not all of them. The table has about 130,000 clones, roughly 79% seen once. Points from the study as a whole: The listing of 150 or so TCR beta chains classed them as cytomegalovirus-associated. High specificity and sensitivity for cytomegalovirus status were reported for the classifier.

The source of this sequence is a man aged 25-45 years in good health and CMV-seropositive. Sequenced sample: PBMCs. The chain couples TRBV7-8 to TRBJ1-5, with D maybe TRBD1 (5 bases). This chain's CDR3 is CASSLERGNGNQPQHF. CDR3 DNA sequence: TGTGCCAGCAGCTTAGAACGGGGGAACGGCAATCAGCCCCAGCATTTT.